This T cell receptor (beta chain) was captured by sequencing in a study of OX40 agonist ivuxolimab in advanced cancers. Study-level results: Expanded peripheral T cell antigen specificity was not determined.

Worth noting for this clone: Antigen specificity is unknown.

V lost 7 bases, J lost 2 bases, and 14 bases stayed unmatched. Germline V gene lookup returns CDR1 MGHRA and CDR2 YSYEKL. The CDR3 is 18 amino acids. Only in-frame clones appear in the TCRdb table, and some are missing; sequencing was by immunoSEQ multiplex PCR. The repertoire holds fewer than 200,000 clones, with 94% as singletons. The rearrangement uses TRBV4-1 and TRBJ2-3, with 11 bases lining up with TRBD2. This clonotype was sampled from an adult with an advanced solid tumor such as melanoma, head and neck, liver or kidney cancer. Material: CD4+ or CD8+ T cells sorted from blood, obtained in a trial of the OX40 agonist ivuxolimab. The CDR3 DNA reads TGCGCCAGCACCATCAGAGATCCTAGCGGGGGGTCCACAGATACGCAGTATTTT. Its translation: CASTIRDPSGGSTDTQYF.